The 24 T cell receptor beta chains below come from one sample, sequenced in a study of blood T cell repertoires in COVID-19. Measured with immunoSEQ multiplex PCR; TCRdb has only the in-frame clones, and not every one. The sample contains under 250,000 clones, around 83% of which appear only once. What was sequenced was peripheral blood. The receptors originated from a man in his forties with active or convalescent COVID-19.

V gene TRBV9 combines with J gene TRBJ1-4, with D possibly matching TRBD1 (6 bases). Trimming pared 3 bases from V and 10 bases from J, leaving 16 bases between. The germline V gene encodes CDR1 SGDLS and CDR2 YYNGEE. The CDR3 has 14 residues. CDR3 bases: TGTGCCAGCAGCGAGGCAGGGGAAAGAGGAAAACTGTTTTTT. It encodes CASSEAGERGKLFF.

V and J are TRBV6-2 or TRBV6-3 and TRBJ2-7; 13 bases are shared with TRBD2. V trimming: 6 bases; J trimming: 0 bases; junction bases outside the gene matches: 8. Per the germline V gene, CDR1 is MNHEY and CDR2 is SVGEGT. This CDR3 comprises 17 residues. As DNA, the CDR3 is TGTGCCAGCAGCCCCGGACTAGCGGGGGACAGCTCCTACGAGCAGTACTTC. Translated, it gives CASSPGLAGDSSYEQYF.

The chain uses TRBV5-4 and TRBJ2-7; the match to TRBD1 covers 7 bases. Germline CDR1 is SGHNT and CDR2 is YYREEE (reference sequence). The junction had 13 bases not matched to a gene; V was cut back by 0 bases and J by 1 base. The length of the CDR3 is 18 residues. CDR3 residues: CASSLGDRVMGKSYEQYF. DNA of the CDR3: TGTGCCAGCAGCTTGGGTGACAGGGTTATGGGAAAATCCTACGAGCAGTACTTC.

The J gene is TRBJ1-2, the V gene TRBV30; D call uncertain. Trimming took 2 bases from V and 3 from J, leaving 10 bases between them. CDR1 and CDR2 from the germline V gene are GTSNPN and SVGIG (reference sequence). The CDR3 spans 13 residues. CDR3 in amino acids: CAWSRGQYYGYTF. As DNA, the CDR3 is TGTGCCTGGAGTAGAGGGCAGTACTATGGCTACACCTTC.

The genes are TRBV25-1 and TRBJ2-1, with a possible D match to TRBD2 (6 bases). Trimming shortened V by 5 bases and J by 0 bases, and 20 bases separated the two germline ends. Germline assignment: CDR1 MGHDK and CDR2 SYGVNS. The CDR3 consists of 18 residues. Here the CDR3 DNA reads TGTGCCAGCAGTTCGGTGGAGGCTCCGGGAGACTCCTACAATGAGCAGTTCTTC. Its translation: CASSSVEAPGDSYNEQFF.

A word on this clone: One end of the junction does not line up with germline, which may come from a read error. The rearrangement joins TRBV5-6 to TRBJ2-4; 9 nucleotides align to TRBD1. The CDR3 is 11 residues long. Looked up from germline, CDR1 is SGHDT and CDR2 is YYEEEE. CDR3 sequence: CASSQGDRAHF. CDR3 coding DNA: TGTGCCAGCAGCCAGGGGGACAGGGCCCACTTC.

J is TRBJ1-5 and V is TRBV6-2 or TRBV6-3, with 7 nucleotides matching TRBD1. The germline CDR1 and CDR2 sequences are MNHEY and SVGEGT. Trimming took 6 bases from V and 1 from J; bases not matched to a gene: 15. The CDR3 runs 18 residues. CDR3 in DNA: TGTGCCAGCAGCCCTAGCGGGAGGGGGCGAGGGAGCAATCAGCCCCAGCATTTT. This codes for CASSPSGRGRGSNQPQHF.

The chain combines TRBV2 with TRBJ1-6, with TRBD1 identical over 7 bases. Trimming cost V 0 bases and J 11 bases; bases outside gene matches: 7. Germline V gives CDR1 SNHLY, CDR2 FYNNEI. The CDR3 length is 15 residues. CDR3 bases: TGTGCCAGCAGTGAAGCGAGAGGGGGCCAAACACCCCTCCACTTT. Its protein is CASSEARGGQTPLHF.

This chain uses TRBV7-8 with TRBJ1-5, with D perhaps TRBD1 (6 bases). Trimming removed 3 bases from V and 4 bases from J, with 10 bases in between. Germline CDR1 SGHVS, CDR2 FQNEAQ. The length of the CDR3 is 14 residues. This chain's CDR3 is CASSFGTPNQPQHF. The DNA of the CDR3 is TGTGCCAGCAGCTTCGGGACACCTAATCAGCCCCAGCATTTT.

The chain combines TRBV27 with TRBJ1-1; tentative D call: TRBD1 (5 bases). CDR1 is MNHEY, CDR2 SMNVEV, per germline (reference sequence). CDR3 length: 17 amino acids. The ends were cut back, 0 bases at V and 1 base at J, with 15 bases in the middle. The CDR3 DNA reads TGTGCCAGCAGTTTATCTAGAGACAGAGTCCCGAACACTGAAGCTTTCTTT. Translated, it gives CASSLSRDRVPNTEAFF.

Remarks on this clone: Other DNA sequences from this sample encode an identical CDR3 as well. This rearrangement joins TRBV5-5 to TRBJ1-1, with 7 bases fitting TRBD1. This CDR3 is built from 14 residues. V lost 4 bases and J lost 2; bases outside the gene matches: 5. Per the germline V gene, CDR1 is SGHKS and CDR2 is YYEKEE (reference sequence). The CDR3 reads CASSPRQGNTEAFF. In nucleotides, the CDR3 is TGTGCCAGCAGCCCGCGACAGGGAAACACTGAAGCTTTCTTT.

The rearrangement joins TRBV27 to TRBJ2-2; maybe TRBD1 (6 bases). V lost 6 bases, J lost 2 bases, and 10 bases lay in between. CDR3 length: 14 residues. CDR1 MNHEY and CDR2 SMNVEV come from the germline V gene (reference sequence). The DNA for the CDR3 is TGTGCCAGCAGGGCGGACAGAAACACCGGGGAGCTGTTTTTT. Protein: CASRADRNTGELFF.

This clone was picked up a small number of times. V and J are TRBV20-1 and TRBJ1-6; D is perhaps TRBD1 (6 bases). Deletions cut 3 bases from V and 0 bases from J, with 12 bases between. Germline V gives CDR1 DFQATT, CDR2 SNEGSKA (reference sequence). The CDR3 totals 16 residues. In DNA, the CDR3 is TGCAGTGCTAGTCCCGGACAGAACTCCTATAATTCACCCCTCCACTTT. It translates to CSASPGQNSYNSPLHF.

In DNA form, the CDR3 reads TGTGCCAGCAGCTTTTGGACAGGGACGAACGAGCAGTACTTC. It translates to CASSFWTGTNEQYF. This sequence joins TRBV7-2 and TRBJ2-7, with TRBD1 matching over 8 bases. The CDR3 contains 14 residues. V gave up 3 bases and J gave up 5 bases; unmatched junction bases: 6. From germline, CDR1 is SGHTA and CDR2 FQGNSA.

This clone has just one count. CDR3 loop: CASSGGNYGYTF. CDR3 DNA sequence: TGTGCCAGCTCTGGAGGTAACTATGGCTACACCTTC. This chain uses TRBV18 with TRBJ1-2; no clear D. The CDR3 has 12 amino acids. Germline V lookup: CDR1 KGHSH, CDR2 LQKENI. Trimming left V 6 bases short and J 1 base short, with 6 bases between.

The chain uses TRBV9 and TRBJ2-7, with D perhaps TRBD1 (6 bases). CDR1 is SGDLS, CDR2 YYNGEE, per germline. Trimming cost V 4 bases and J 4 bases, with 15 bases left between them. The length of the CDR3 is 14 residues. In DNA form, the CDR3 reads TGTGCCAGCAGCAAGCAGGGGATCGGGTACGAGCAGTACTTC. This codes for CASSKQGIGYEQYF.

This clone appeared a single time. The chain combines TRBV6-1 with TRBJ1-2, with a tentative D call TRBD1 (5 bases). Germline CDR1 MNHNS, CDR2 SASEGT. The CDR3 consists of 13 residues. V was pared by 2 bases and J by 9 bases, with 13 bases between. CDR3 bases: TGTGCCAGCAGTGAAACGGGGGAGAGGAGCTACACCTTC. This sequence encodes CASSETGERSYTF.

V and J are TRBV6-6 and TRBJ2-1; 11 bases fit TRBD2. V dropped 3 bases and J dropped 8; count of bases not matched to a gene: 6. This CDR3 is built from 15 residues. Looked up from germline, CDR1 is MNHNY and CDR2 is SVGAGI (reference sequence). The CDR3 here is CASSYQLAGVDEQFF. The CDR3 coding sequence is TGTGCCAGCAGTTATCAACTAGCGGGGGTAGATGAGCAGTTCTTC.

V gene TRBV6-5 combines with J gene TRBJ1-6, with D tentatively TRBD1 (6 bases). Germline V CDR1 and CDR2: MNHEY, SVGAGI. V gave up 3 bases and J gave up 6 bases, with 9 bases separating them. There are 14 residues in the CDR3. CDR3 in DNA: TGTGCCAGCAGTTATGGACAGACTAATTCACCCCTCCACTTT. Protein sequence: CASSYGQTNSPLHF.

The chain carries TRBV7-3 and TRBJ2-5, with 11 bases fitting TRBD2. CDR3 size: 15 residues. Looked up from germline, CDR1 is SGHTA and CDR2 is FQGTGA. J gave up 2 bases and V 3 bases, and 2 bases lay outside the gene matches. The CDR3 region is CASSFGTSGQETQYF. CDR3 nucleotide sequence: TGTGCCAGCAGCTTCGGGACTAGCGGTCAAGAGACCCAGTACTTC.

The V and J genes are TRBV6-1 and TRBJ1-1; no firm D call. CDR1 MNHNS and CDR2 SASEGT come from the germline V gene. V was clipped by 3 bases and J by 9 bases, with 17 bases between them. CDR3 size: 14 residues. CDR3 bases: TGTGCCAGCAGTGACCCCCTGGTAACAATCAAAGCTTTCTTT. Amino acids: CASSDPLVTIKAFF.

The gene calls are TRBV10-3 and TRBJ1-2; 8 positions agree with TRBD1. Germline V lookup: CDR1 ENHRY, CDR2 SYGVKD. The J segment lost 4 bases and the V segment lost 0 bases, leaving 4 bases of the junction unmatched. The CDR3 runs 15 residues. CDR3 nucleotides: TGTGCCATCAGTGAGTCTGGGACAGGAGCCTATGGCTACACCTTC. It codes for CAISESGTGAYGYTF.

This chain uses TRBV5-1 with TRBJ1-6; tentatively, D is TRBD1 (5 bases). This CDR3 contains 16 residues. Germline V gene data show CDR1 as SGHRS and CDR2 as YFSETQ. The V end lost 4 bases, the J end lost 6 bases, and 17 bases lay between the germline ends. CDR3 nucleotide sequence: TGCGCCAGCAGCCGGGGGGAAGGGGCCGGTAATTCACCCCTCCACTTT. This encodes CASSRGEGAGNSPLHF.

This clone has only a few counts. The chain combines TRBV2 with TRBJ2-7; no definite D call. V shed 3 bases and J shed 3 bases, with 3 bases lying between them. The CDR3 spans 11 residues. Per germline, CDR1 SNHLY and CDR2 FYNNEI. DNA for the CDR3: TGTGCCAGCAGTGATAACTACGAGCAGTACTTC. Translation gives CASSDNYEQYF.